This is a list of T cell receptor beta chains from one sample in a study of blood T cell repertoires in COVID-19. Here immunoSEQ multiplex PCR was the method, and the copy in TCRdb shows in-frame clones only, minus some. This sample has about 320,000 clones, with approximately 85% found just once. The sequencing input was peripheral blood. These receptors originate from a human donor in a cohort sampled during active COVID-19. CDR3s include the opening cysteine and the closing phenylalanine or tryptophan. A D gene is named only where the DNA matches it firmly. Some rows mark clone size as missing; the rest say once, few, many or name a class of expanded clone.

V,size,J,D,DNA,CDR3
TRBV18,NA,TRBJ1-2,NA,TGTGCCAGCTCACCACGGCTGGCAGGGGATGTCGCTAACTATGGCTACACCTTC,CASSPRLAGDVANYGYTF
TRBV15,NA,TRBJ2-3,NA,TGTGCCACCAGCAGAGATCGGGGGGCTGGCACAGATACGCAGTATTTT,CATSRDRGAGTDTQYF
TRBV6-5,once,TRBJ2-7,NA,TGTGCCAGCCAGAACACCTACGAGCAGTACTTC,CASQNTYEQYF
TRBV6-1,NA,TRBJ1-2,NA,TGTGCCAGCAGTGAAGGGATGAGGTATGGCTACACCTTC,CASSEGMRYGYTF
TRBV12-3/TRBV12-4,NA,TRBJ1-2,NA,TGTGCCAGCAGTTGGACAGACGGCTACACCTTC,CASSWTDGYTF
TRBV4-2,NA,TRBJ2-7,TRBD1,TGTGCCAGCAGCCAAGATGGACAGGGCTCCTACGAGCAGTACTTC,CASSQDGQGSYEQYF
TRBV6-6,NA,TRBJ1-5,NA,TGTGCCAGCAGGCCAGACAGGACCCCCAGGCCCCAGCATTTT,CASRPDRTPRPQHF
TRBV12-5,few,TRBJ1-1,NA,TGTGCTAGTGGGCTGGCTCCAAGGGGGGGCAACACTGAAGCTTTCTTT,CASGLAPRGGNTEAFF
TRBV18,NA,TRBJ1-1,TRBD1,TGTGCCAGCTCACTAGGACAGGGGAGCACTGAAGCTTTCTTT,CASSLGQGSTEAFF
TRBV15,NA,TRBJ1-2,NA,TGTGCCACCAGCAGAGATTATAACTATGGCTACACCTTC,CATSRDYNYGYTF
TRBV3-1/TRBV3-2,NA,TRBJ1-3,NA,TGTGCCAGCAGCCTCCACAGGGCCAACTCTGGAAACACCATATATTTT,CASSLHRANSGNTIYF
TRBV5-6,NA,TRBJ1-3,TRBD1,TGTGCCAGCAGCAGCGGGACAGGGCGAGGAAACACCATATATTTT,CASSSGTGRGNTIYF
TRBV5-1,NA,TRBJ1-4,NA,TGCGCCAGCAGCTTGATGGGTTTTGGAGTCGAAAAACTGTTTTTT,CASSLMGFGVEKLFF
TRBV3-1/TRBV3-2,NA,TRBJ2-1,NA,TGTGCCAGCAGGATGGACAGAATAAACAATGAGCAGTTCTTC,CASRMDRINNEQFF
TRBV27,once,TRBJ1-5,NA,TGTGCCAGCAGCTCCTGGGGAGGGGTAGGCAATCAGCCCCAGCATTTT,CASSSWGGVGNQPQHF
TRBV5-5,NA,TRBJ2-7,NA,TGTGCCAGCAGCTTGGCTGTGACAGGTGCCCCCTACGAGCAGTACTTC,CASSLAVTGAPYEQYF
TRBV30,few,TRBJ1-2,NA,TGTGCCTGGAGCACCCTCCGGAGGGAACAGTTATTTGGCTATGGCTACACCTTC,CAWSTLRREQLFGYGYTF
TRBV24-1,NA,TRBJ1-1,NA,TGTGCCACCAGTGACCAAGATTGGGAGGAAGCTTTCTTT,CATSDQDWEEAFF
TRBV7-8,NA,TRBJ1-2,TRBD1,TGTGCCAGCAGCCTCTCAGCCGGGACAGGGGATAGCTATGGCTACACCTTC,CASSLSAGTGDSYGYTF
TRBV19,NA,TRBJ2-7,NA,TGTGCCAGTAGTATCCAACAGGGCGGATCCTACGAGCAGTACTTC,CASSIQQGGSYEQYF
TRBV28,NA,TRBJ1-2,NA,TGTGCCAGCAGTTTAGCAGGGCCGGGCTATGGCTACACCTTC,CASSLAGPGYGYTF
TRBV19,once,TRBJ2-6,NA,TGTGCCAGTAGTAGTCAGGGAAAGCCCAACTCTGGGGCCAACGTCCTGACTTTC,CASSSQGKPNSGANVLTF
TRBV7-9,NA,TRBJ1-3,NA,TGTGCCAGCAGCCGCCCCCAGGTGTTAAGCGGAAACACCATATATTTT,CASSRPQVLSGNTIYF
TRBV9,NA,TRBJ2-7,NA,TGTGCCAGCAGCGTAGGTGCGGGGCGCTACTACGAGCAGTACTTC,CASSVGAGRYYEQYF
TRBV7-2,NA,TRBJ2-3,TRBD2,TGTGCCAGCAGCTCGAGCGGGGTGGCAGATACGCAGTATTTT,CASSSSGVADTQYF
TRBV24-1,NA,TRBJ1-2,TRBD1,TGTGCCACCAGTGATACCAGGGGGCGGGGCTACACCTTC,CATSDTRGRGYTF
TRBV5-6,NA,TRBJ2-7,NA,TGTGCCAGCAGACTTTTGACCGAGGTTGATAGCGAGCAGTACTTC,CASRLLTEVDSEQYF
TRBV9,NA,TRBJ2-3,TRBD2,TGTGCCAGCAGCGTAGCCCCTAGCGGGGCCCGCACAGATACGCAGTATTTT,CASSVAPSGARTDTQYF
TRBV5-1,NA,TRBJ2-3,NA,TGCGCCAGCAGCTCTCGGGACATTCGCACAGATACGCAGTATTTT,CASSSRDIRTDTQYF
TRBV12-3/TRBV12-4,NA,TRBJ2-5,TRBD2,TGTGCCAGCAGTTTGCGGGGGGAGACCCAGTACTTC,CASSLRGETQYF
TRBV6-5,NA,TRBJ2-1,TRBD2,TGTGCCAGCGGGAAGCGGGAGTACAATGAGCAGTTCTTC,CASGKREYNEQFF
TRBV30,NA,TRBJ1-2,NA,TGTGCCCTCCTACGCCCCGGCTATGGCTACACCTTC,CALLRPGYGYTF
TRBV27,NA,TRBJ2-2,NA,TGTGCCAGCAGTTCACTCAACACCGGGGAGCTGTTTTTT,CASSSLNTGELFF
TRBV6-5,NA,TRBJ1-4,NA,TGTGCCAGCAGTTACGGACAGATGGCTAATGAAAAACTGTTTTTT,CASSYGQMANEKLFF
TRBV19,NA,TRBJ1-5,NA,TGTGCCAGTAGTCCCCGTCCCAATCAGCCCCAGCATTTT,CASSPRPNQPQHF
TRBV6-2/TRBV6-3,NA,TRBJ2-1,TRBD2,TGTGCCAGCAGTTACCCGGGTCGGGCGAGCGGGGGGTACAATGAGCAGTTCTTC,CASSYPGRASGGYNEQFF
TRBV29-1,NA,TRBJ2-3,TRBD2,TGCAGCGCCCCCCCAACTAGCGGGGTCACAGATACGCAGTATTTT,CSAPPTSGVTDTQYF
TRBV11-2,NA,TRBJ1-2,TRBD1,TGTGCCAGCAGCTTAGTTTTTCGCCGGGACAGGGGGTTTGGCTACACCTTC,CASSLVFRRDRGFGYTF
TRBV21-1,NA,TRBJ1-2,NA,TGTGCCAGCAGCAAAATGGGGCAGACACCTTATGGCTACACCTTC,CASSKMGQTPYGYTF